Following are 19 T cell receptor beta chains from one sample sequenced in a study of radiation and T cells in renal cell carcinoma. Sequenced by immunoSEQ multiplex PCR; TCRdb stores in-frame clones only, minus some. The table shows some 22,000 clones, with 80% occurring only once. Time point meaning: baseline pretreatment blood. Treatment: 15 Gy SBRT to primary tumor, nephrectomy 4 weeks later. The sequencing used blood, collected from a patient whose treatment included radiotherapy and nephrectomy. The receptors originated from a man aged 55 to 70 with renal cell carcinoma.

Remarks on this clone: A far larger clone is only one base removed, so a read error is likely. V usage is TRBV5-4 and J usage is TRBJ2-5; 9 bases are shared with TRBD2. This CDR3 comprises 15 residues. Germline V lookup: CDR1 SGHNT, CDR2 YYREEE (reference sequence). The CDR3 is CVSSLILAGQETQYF. The CDR3 DNA is TGTGTCAGCAGCTTAATACTAGCGGGCCAAGAGACCCAGTACTTC.

The chain is built from TRBV7-9 and TRBJ1-1; 11 positions match TRBD1. V lost 4 bases to trimming and J lost 4 bases; unmatched junction nucleotides: 5. Germline-derived CDR1 and CDR2 are SEHNR and FQNEAQ (reference sequence). The CDR3 has 15 amino acids. In nucleotides, the CDR3 is TGTGCCAGCAGCTGGGGACAGGGGGAGAGCACTGAAGCTTTCTTT. Amino acid sequence: CASSWGQGESTEAFF. Together with reference TRBV7-9 and TRBJ1-1, the CDR3 gives the full variable domain: DTGVSQNPRHKITKRGQNVTFRCDPISEHNRLYWYRQTLGQGPEFLTYFQNEAQLEKSRLLSDRFSAERPKGSFSTLEIQRTEQGDSAMYLCASSWGQGESTEAFFGQGTRLTVV.

This clone was observed a single time. The gene calls are TRBV19 and TRBJ2-3; unclear D gene. Germline V gene data show CDR1 as LNHDA and CDR2 as SQIVND (reference sequence). Trimming shortened V by 3 bases and J by 4 bases, and 11 bases separated the two germline ends. The CDR3 runs to 14 residues. CDR3 amino acids: CASSISGNSDTQYF. The CDR3 DNA sequence: TGTGCCAGTAGTATTAGTGGGAACTCAGATACGCAGTATTTT.

The chain combines TRBV29-1 with TRBJ2-5; 9 nucleotides line up with TRBD2. Germline-derived CDR1 and CDR2 are SQVTM and ANQGSEA. Trimming removed 0 bases from V and 7 bases from J; junction bases left unmatched: 6. The CDR3 consists of 14 residues. As DNA, the CDR3 is TGCAGCGTTGAAGATCACCAGCGGGAGGCGACCCAGTACTTC. This sequence encodes CSVEDHQREATQYF.

The chain combines TRBV19 with TRBJ2-3; 9 bases are shared with TRBD2. CDR1 and CDR2 (germline): LNHDA, SQIVND (reference sequence). This CDR3 contains 16 residues. V lost 0 bases to trimming and J lost 6 bases; unmatched junction nucleotides: 7. The CDR3 DNA sequence: TGTGCCAGTAGTATAGAGACGGCGGGAGGGCTGGATACGCAGTATTTT. Translation gives CASSIETAGGLDTQYF.

The gene calls are TRBV14 and TRBJ1-2; 7 nucleotides align to TRBD1. The CDR3 consists of 15 residues. The junction had 9 bases not matched to a gene; V was cut back by 1 base and J by 7 bases. The V gene's germline CDR1 is SGHDN and CDR2 FVKESK. CDR3 DNA sequence: TGTGCCAGCAGCCAAGGGGCAGGGGGTCTTCGTGGCTACACCTTC. This codes for CASSQGAGGLRGYTF.

The chain recombines TRBV2 with TRBJ2-7; possible D gene TRBD1, 5 bases. Germline lookup yields CDR1 SNHLY and CDR2 FYNNEI. Trimming cost V 4 bases and J 3 bases, with 16 bases left between them. This CDR3 comprises 15 residues. The CDR3, as DNA: TGTGCCAGCAGTGCTGCAGGGAAAATAATCTACGAGCAGTACTTC. This gives the protein CASSAAGKIIYEQYF.

This chain uses TRBV7-2 with TRBJ2-2; D uncertain. V was clipped by 0 bases and J by 1 base, with 9 bases between them. The length of the CDR3 is 16 residues. Germline CDR1 reads SGHTA; CDR2 reads FQGNSA. CDR3 sequence: CASSLAIRQNTGELFF. The DNA of the CDR3 is TGTGCCAGCAGCTTAGCGATCCGACAGAACACCGGGGAGCTGTTTTTT. Filled out from reference TRBV7-2 and TRBJ2-2, the complete variable domain reads GAGVSQSPSNKVTEKGKDVELRCDPISGHTALYWYRQSLGQGLEFLIYFQGNSAPDKSGLPSDRFSAERTGGSVSTLTIQRTQQEDSAVYLCASSLAIRQNTGELFFGEGSRLTVL.

The V gene is TRBV19, the J gene TRBJ2-3; 11 bases are a match to TRBD2. The CDR3 totals 18 residues. Germline V lookup: CDR1 LNHDA, CDR2 SQIVND (reference sequence). Trimming removed 5 bases from V and 0 bases from J; junction bases left unmatched: 10. CDR3 loop: CASSPSSGRTPSTDTQYF. For the CDR3, the DNA is TGTGCCAGTAGTCCCTCTAGCGGGAGGACTCCTAGCACAGATACGCAGTATTTT.

The CDR3 coding sequence is TGTGCCAGCAGTGGAGGGTGGGAGGGCCGAAATGAGCAGTTCTTC. Translation: CASSGGWEGRNEQFF. The rearrangement joins TRBV6-5 to TRBJ2-1; 7 bases fit TRBD2. V shed 5 bases and J 7 bases; nucleotides not matched to a gene: 11. The germline gives CDR1 MNHEY, CDR2 SVGAGI. The CDR3 sequence is 15 residues long.

The rearrangement links TRBV27 to TRBJ1-2; possible D gene TRBD1, 5 bases. Trimming left V 0 bases short and J 1 base short, with 9 bases between. The CDR3 is 15 residues long. Per the germline V gene, CDR1 is MNHEY and CDR2 is SMNVEV (reference sequence). The CDR3 is CASSLSPGVNYGYTF. CDR3 bases: TGTGCCAGCAGTTTATCGCCGGGGGTTAACTATGGCTACACCTTC.

The chain links TRBV9 to TRBJ1-2, with a tentative D call TRBD1 (6 bases). The CDR3 is 14 amino acids. Germline values: CDR1 SGDLS, CDR2 YYNGEE. The ends were cut back, 2 bases at V and 3 bases at J, with 11 bases in the middle. Here the CDR3 reads CASSVGGTYYGYTF. CDR3 coding DNA: TGTGCCAGCAGCGTGGGGGGCACGTACTATGGCTACACCTTC. Drawing the rest from reference TRBV9 and TRBJ1-2, the complete variable domain is DSGVTQTPKHLITATGQRVTLRCSPRSGDLSVYWYQQSLDQGLQFLIQYYNGEERAKGNILERFSAQQFPDLHSELNLSSLELGDSALYFCASSVGGTYYGYTFGSGTRLTVV.

This chain joins TRBV19 and TRBJ2-2; TRBD2 is a possible D gene (6 bases). The CDR3 spans 12 residues. The germline V gene has CDR1 LNHDA and CDR2 SQIVND (reference sequence). V lost 10 bases to trimming and J lost 5 bases, with 11 bases between them. The CDR3 nucleotides read TGTGCCACGGAGGGCGGGACCGGGGAGCTGTTTTTT. It codes for CATEGGTGELFF.

J is TRBJ2-1 and V is TRBV21-1; the D segment call TRBD2 is taken from the table without a DNA check. TRBV21-1 is shown as a pseudogene. The CDR3 is 14 residues long. The CDR3 reads CARPQPPVVDEQFF. In nucleotides, the CDR3 is TGTGCCAGACCCCAACCCCCGGTAGTGGATGAGCAGTTCTTC.

The chain is built from TRBV5-1 and TRBJ1-6; the D is unclear. Germline CDR1 and CDR2: SGHRS and YFSETQ. The CDR3 runs to 15 residues. Trimming removed 5 bases from V and 0 bases from J, with 9 bases in between. Here the CDR3 reads CASRSEVSYNSPLHF. The CDR3 DNA follows: TGCGCCAGCAGGTCAGAAGTCTCCTATAATTCACCCCTCCACTTT.

This clone qualifies as medium-sized. V usage is TRBV7-3 and J usage is TRBJ2-3; 12 bases align to TRBD2. CDR3 length equals 18 residues. The V segment lost 5 bases and the J segment 5 bases; nucleotides outside the gene matches: 14. Germline assignment: CDR1 SGHTA and CDR2 FQGTGA. In DNA form, the CDR3 reads TGTGCCAGCAGCCGTGAGGGAAGACTAGCGGGAGAGCAAGATACGCAGTATTTT. Amino acids: CASSREGRLAGEQDTQYF.

The chain has TRBV27 and TRBJ2-1; 11 bases are a match to TRBD1. Losses at the gene ends were 0 bases for V and 7 bases for J; bases not matched to a gene: 14. The CDR3 covers 19 residues. CDR1 MNHEY and CDR2 SMNVEV come from the germline V gene (reference sequence). DNA of the CDR3: TGTGCCAGCAGTTTATCGAAGGGGAGGACAGGGGGCTTCTGGAATGAGCAGTTCTTC. Translated, it gives CASSLSKGRTGGFWNEQFF.

This clone was seen more than once but under ten times. CDR3 protein: CASSLTVYNEQFF. The DNA for the CDR3 is TGTGCCAGCAGTTTGACCGTTTACAATGAGCAGTTCTTC. The chain is built from TRBV6-4 and TRBJ2-1; D call uncertain. This CDR3 is built from 13 residues. CDR1 and CDR2 from the germline V gene are MRHNA and SNTAGT. The V end was cut by 5 bases, the J end by 4 bases, with 9 bases between.

This chain uses TRBV14 with TRBJ1-1; the D gene is possibly TRBD1 (6 bases). CDR1 and CDR2 (germline): SGHDN, FVKESK. V gave up 4 bases and J gave up 12 bases, with 24 bases separating them. CDR3 length equals 15 residues. The CDR3 sequence: CASSLMTGTLGVTFF. CDR3 DNA: TGTGCCAGCAGCCTAATGACCGGGACACTGGGCGTAACTTTCTTT.